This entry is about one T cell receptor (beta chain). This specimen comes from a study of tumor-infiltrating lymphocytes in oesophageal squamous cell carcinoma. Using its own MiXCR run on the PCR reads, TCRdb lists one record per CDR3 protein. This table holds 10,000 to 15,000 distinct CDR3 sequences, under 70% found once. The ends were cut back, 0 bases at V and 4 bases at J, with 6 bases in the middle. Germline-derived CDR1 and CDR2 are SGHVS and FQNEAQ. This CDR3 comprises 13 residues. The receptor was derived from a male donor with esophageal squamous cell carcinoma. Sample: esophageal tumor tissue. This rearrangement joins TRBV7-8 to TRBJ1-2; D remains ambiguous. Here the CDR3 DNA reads TGTGCCAGCAGCTTAGCGGGGAGCTATGGCTACACCTTC. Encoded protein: CASSLAGSYGYTF.